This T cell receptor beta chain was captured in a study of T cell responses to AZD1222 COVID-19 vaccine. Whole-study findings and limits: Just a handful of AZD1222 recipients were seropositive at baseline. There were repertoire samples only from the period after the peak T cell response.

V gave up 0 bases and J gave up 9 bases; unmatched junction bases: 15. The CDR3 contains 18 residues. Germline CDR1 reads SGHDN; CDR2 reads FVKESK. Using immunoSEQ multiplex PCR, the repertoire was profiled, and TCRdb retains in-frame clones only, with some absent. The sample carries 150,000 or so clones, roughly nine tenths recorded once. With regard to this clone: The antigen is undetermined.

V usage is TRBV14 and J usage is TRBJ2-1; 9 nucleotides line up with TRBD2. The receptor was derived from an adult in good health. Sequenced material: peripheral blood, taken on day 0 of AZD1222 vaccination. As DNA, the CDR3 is TGTGCCAGCAGCCAAGACTGGGCGGGAGGGCCGGTCGATCCTGAGCAGTTCTTC. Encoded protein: CASSQDWAGGPVDPEQFF. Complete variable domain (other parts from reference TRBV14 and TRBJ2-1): EAGVTQFPSHSVIEKGQTVTLRCDPISGHDNLYWYRRVMGKEIKFLLHFVKESKQDESGMPNNRFLAERTGGTYSTLKVQPAELEDSGVYFCASSQDWAGGPVDPEQFFGPGTRLTVL.